Listed below are T cell receptor beta chains from one sample, sequenced in a study of metastatic and nonmetastatic thyroid tumors. TCRdb re-called clones via MiXCR from the PCR reads. The table has over 50,000 clones, 25% to 35% seen once. Sequences were obtained from blood. The receptors were sampled from a female donor with papillary thyroid cancer or a benign thyroid nodule (not recorded which). Some clones in this sample may be carry-over from other donors' samples. The CDR3 runs from the conserved cysteine through the conserved F or W. Fields, in order: V gene, J gene, CDR3 length, CDR3 protein.

>TRBV6-4|TRBJ2-1|13
CASSEGPEYEQFF
>TRBV6-1|TRBJ2-1|10
CATGGDEQFF
>TRBV10-3|TRBJ1-5|13
CAISDAFNQPQHF
>TRBV27|TRBJ2-2|17
CASSLNGGQVNAGELFF
>TRBV2|TRBJ2-1|18
CASSVRFPDSLTYNEQFF
>TRBV11-3|TRBJ2-3|12
CASSPATDTQYF
>TRBV24-1|TRBJ2-2|18
CATSDFTGQGAGTGELFF
>TRBV6-1|TRBJ2-2|14
CASRGQGSSGELFF
>TRBV2|TRBJ1-1|12
CASSYRVTEAFF
>TRBV6-2/TRBV6-3|TRBJ2-7|15
CASSKLVLRTGEQYF
>TRBV28|TRBJ1-1|13
CASRTGLNTEAFF
>TRBV20-1|TRBJ1-2|12
CSASAQGQGYTF
>TRBV11-3|TRBJ2-3|14
CASSLDGPTDTQYF
>TRBV6-1|TRBJ1-5|15
CASRAAIYSNQPQHF
>TRBV28|TRBJ1-1|13
CASTRTGNTEAFF
>TRBV29-1|TRBJ2-3|15
CSVGSSQSSTDTQYF
>TRBV4-1|TRBJ1-4|17
CASSQTGAASTNEKLFF
>TRBV12-3/TRBV12-4|TRBJ1-2|12
CASSSRQGRYTF
>TRBV4-3|TRBJ1-6|16
CASSQDSALTESPLHF
>TRBV11-2|TRBJ2-7|15
CASSARGEDTYEQYF
>TRBV20-1|TRBJ2-7|15
CSARDSAGGTYEQYF
>TRBV28|TRBJ2-7|13
CASKAGGTDEQYF
>TRBV7-8|TRBJ2-7|14
CASSLASVSYEQYF
>TRBV11-1|TRBJ2-3|17
CASSSGNGQGGADTQYF
>TRBV24-1|TRBJ2-7|15
CATSAETGADYEQYF
>TRBV11-3|TRBJ2-1|19
CASSLLAVASGFSYNEQFF
>TRBV2|TRBJ1-1|15
CASSGTGGFGTEAFF
>TRBV12-3/TRBV12-4|TRBJ2-1|18
CASILQGAPGSGRYEQFF
>TRBV6-1|TRBJ2-2|14
CASKGQGDSGELFF
>TRBV6-1|TRBJ1-2|14
CASSESQGHYGYTF
>TRBV12-3/TRBV12-4|TRBJ2-3|15
CASRRLAGGPDTQYF
>TRBV10-3|TRBJ1-2|15
CAISDGQGRRYGYTF